The 2 T cell receptor beta chains below come from one sample, sequenced in a study of radiotherapy plus CTLA-4 blockade in lung cancer. Some clones are missing from TCRdb's copy, which holds only in-frame ones; the method was immunoSEQ multiplex PCR. The sample consists of approximately 89,000 clones, around 86% of them appearing once. Source: peripheral blood, taken from a patient treated with radiotherapy plus ipilimumab. These receptors were collected from a human donor with non-small cell lung cancer that progressed on radiotherapy plus ipilimumab.

The chain is built from TRBV29-1 and TRBJ2-5; 13 nucleotides match TRBD2. There are 19 residues in the CDR3. CDR1 is SQVTM and CDR2 is ANQGSEA in the germline V gene. The V gene end was trimmed by 2 bases and the J gene end by 2 bases; junction bases not matched to a gene: 14. The CDR3 nucleotides are TGCAGCGTTGAATTTCCCCAGGCCCGACTAGCGGGAGGTCAAGAGACCCAGTACTTC. Its protein product is CSVEFPQARLAGGQETQYF.

The CDR3 DNA follows: TGCGCCAGCAGCCAAGAAAGCGGGAATGAGCAGTTCTTC. Encoded protein: CASSQESGNEQFF. This chain links TRBV4-3 with TRBJ2-1, with D perhaps TRBD2 (6 bases). This CDR3 is built from 13 residues. Trimming took 0 bases from V and 7 from J, leaving 7 bases between them. Germline V lookup: CDR1 LGHNA, CDR2 YSLEER.